This T cell receptor (beta chain) was identified during a study of blood T cell repertoires in COVID-19. In the original processing: From reference gene primer amplification, estimates of nucleated cell counts were derived. Here immunoSEQ multiplex PCR was the method, and the copy in TCRdb shows in-frame clones only, minus some. V, J and clone size are taken as reported in that table, and D and trimming were inferred from the DNA itself. The repertoire holds over 200,000 clones, with 70% to 90% as singletons. CDR1 and CDR2 from the germline V gene are LGHNA and YSLEER. The CDR3 is 18 residues long. The V segment lost 4 bases and the J segment 0 bases; nucleotides outside the gene matches: 6.

Sequenced input: peripheral blood. The sequence was obtained from a woman between 18 and 29 years old who had recovered from COVID-19. The genes are TRBV4-3 and TRBJ2-3; 14 positions match TRBD2. CDR3 DNA sequence: TGCGCCAGCAGCCTCGGGACTAGCGGGAGAATAAGCACAGATACGCAGTATTTT. This codes for CASSLGTSGRISTDTQYF.